Detailed here is one TCR beta chain. The length of the CDR3 is 17 residues. V gave up 0 bases and J gave up 4 bases; unmatched junction bases: 11. Germline loops: CDR1 MNHEY, CDR2 SVGEGT. This sample was taken from a study of T cells in Graves' hyperthyroidism and ophthalmopathy. TCR beta CDR3 regions were amplified from RNA transcripts. The HTBI set primed first-round TCR CDR3 RT-PCR. TCRdb independently ran MiXCR on the multiplex PCR reads; one entry per CDR3 protein. The data contain approximately 270,000 distinct CDR3 sequences, 13% to 15% of them singletons. The sample taken for sequencing was blood. The TCR originated in a woman aged 40 to 50 with Graves' hyperthyroidism that later progressed to Graves' ophthalmopathy. The J gene is TRBJ2-7, the V gene TRBV6-2 or TRBV6-3, with 8 positions matching TRBD1. The CDR3 DNA reads TGTGCCAGCAGTTACTCGAAGGGGCGGACAGGGTTATACGAGCAGTACTTC. Its protein product is CASSYSKGRTGLYEQYF.